These 26 T cell receptor beta chains originate from one sample sequenced in a study of blood T cell repertoires in COVID-19 (TCRdb year 2020). Preparation of the library involved the immunoSEQ multiplex PCR assay. Not all clones reach the TCRdb copy of this immuneACCESS table, which keeps in-frame sequences only. Checked studies attribute under half of the gap to unresolved V genes and leave the rest unexplained. The sample yields about 110,000 clones; about 85% were counted once. Approximately 1.5% of the sample is held by the ten biggest clonotypes. What was sequenced was peripheral blood. These receptor sequences come from a man between 35 and 55 years old with acute or convalescent COVID-19.

The J gene is TRBJ2-7, the V gene TRBV5-5; possibly TRBD2 for D (6 bases). Trimming took off 3 bases at V and 1 base at J, with 14 bases between the two ends. The CDR3 covers 15 residues. CDR1 and CDR2 (germline): SGHKS, YYEKEE (reference sequence). The CDR3 DNA reads TGTGCCAGCAGCTACCCCGGAGGGGCGTCCTACGAGCAGTACTTC. This sequence encodes CASSYPGGASYEQYF.

This sequence joins TRBV7-6 and TRBJ2-3; 9 nucleotides agree with TRBD2. CDR3 size: 14 residues. Germline CDR1 and CDR2: SGHVS and FNYEAQ. V was clipped by 5 bases and J by 5 bases; unmatched bases: 5. CDR3 residues: CASSAAGGGDTQYF. The CDR3 DNA reads as TGTGCCAGCAGCGCAGCGGGGGGCGGAGATACGCAGTATTTT.

The chain combines TRBV4-3 with TRBJ2-3, with a tentative D call TRBD1 (6 bases). Germline V gene data show CDR1 as LGHNA and CDR2 as YSLEER. The germline V and J ends were trimmed by 0 bases and 3 bases, with 13 bases remaining between them. CDR3 size: 16 residues. The CDR3 spells CASSQDQQGRTDTQYF. CDR3 nucleotides: TGCGCCAGCAGCCAAGATCAACAGGGCCGGACAGATACGCAGTATTTT.

The V and J genes are TRBV6-5 and TRBJ1-1, with unresolved D. Per germline, CDR1 MNHEY and CDR2 SVGAGI. This CDR3 spans 15 amino acids. Trimming pared 2 bases from V and 5 bases from J, leaving 15 bases between. This CDR3 reads CASSYGSFGVTEAFF. The CDR3 bases are TGTGCCAGCAGTTACGGGTCCTTCGGGGTGACTGAAGCTTTCTTT.

This clone was counted a single time. The chain employs TRBV5-4 and TRBJ2-7, with a tentative D call TRBD2 (5 bases). Trimming took off 1 base at V and 2 bases at J, with 13 bases between the two ends. Germline-derived CDR1 and CDR2 are SGHNT and YYREEE (reference sequence). The CDR3 is 15 amino acids. The CDR3 here is CASSLFSGSTYEQYF. The CDR3 DNA sequence: TGTGCCAGCAGCTTGTTTTCGGGGAGTACCTACGAGCAGTACTTC.

This clone showed up just once. The rearrangement links TRBV19 to TRBJ2-7, with D unclear. V lost 5 bases and J 0 bases, leaving 11 bases between the germline ends. This CDR3 is 14 amino acids long. CDR1 LNHDA and CDR2 SQIVND come from the germline V gene (reference sequence). Here the CDR3 reads CASSPSPSSYEQYF. The DNA of the CDR3 is TGTGCCAGTAGTCCGAGCCCTAGCTCCTACGAGCAGTACTTC. Combining the CDR3 with reference TRBV19 and TRBJ2-7 gives the whole variable domain DGGITQSPKYLFRKEGQNVTLSCEQNLNHDAMYWYRQDPGQGLRLIYYSQIVNDFQKGDIAEGYSVSREKKESFPLTVTSAQKNPTAFYLCASSPSPSSYEQYFGPGTRLTVT.

V gene TRBV29-1 combines with J gene TRBJ1-2; 7 bases map to TRBD1. Germline V gives CDR1 SQVTM, CDR2 ANQGSEA. J lost 6 bases, V lost 2 bases, and 3 bases had no gene match. The CDR3 totals 12 residues. CDR3 region: CSVEKGADGYTF. The CDR3 DNA reads as TGCAGCGTTGAAAAGGGGGCGGATGGCTACACCTTC. The full variable domain, completed using reference TRBV29-1 and TRBJ1-2, is SAVISQKPSRDICQRGTSLTIQCQVDSQVTMMFWYRQQPGQSLTLIATANQGSEATYESGFVIDKFPISRPNLTFSTLTVSNMSPEDSSIYLCSVEKGADGYTFGSGTRLTVV.

The chain links TRBV28 to TRBJ2-1; TRBD2 agrees at 11 bases. V shed 5 bases and J 3 bases; nucleotides not matched to a gene: 6. The germline V gene has CDR1 MDHEN and CDR2 SYDVKM. The CDR3 runs 16 residues. CDR3 in amino acids: CASSTAGTSGYNEQFF. CDR3 nucleotide sequence: TGTGCCAGCAGTACGGCCGGGACTAGCGGCTACAATGAGCAGTTCTTC.

The sample holds one count of this clone. The rearrangement uses TRBV9 and TRBJ2-7, with D possibly TRBD2 on 6 matching bases. Germline CDR1 reads SGDLS; CDR2 reads YYNGEE. The CDR3 is made up of 15 amino acids. V lost 3 bases and J 1 base, leaving 14 bases between the germline ends. CDR3 in DNA: TGTGCCAGCAGCGAGTTGCCGGGACTTTCCTACGAGCAGTACTTC. Amino acid sequence: CASSELPGLSYEQYF.

The chain couples TRBV7-2 to TRBJ2-2; TRBD2 matches at 15 bases. Trimming took 0 bases from V and 6 from J; bases not matched to a gene: 5. Germline CDR1 SGHTA, CDR2 FQGNSA. There are 18 residues in the CDR3. CDR3 in DNA: TGTGCCAGCAGCTTAGCCAGGTGGACTAGCGGGAGGGCCGGGGAGCTGTTTTTT. This sequence encodes CASSLARWTSGRAGELFF.

CDR3 residues: CASSRDSSYNEQFF. The CDR3 region has the DNA TGTGCCAGCAGCAGAGACAGTTCCTACAATGAGCAGTTCTTC. V usage is TRBV2 and J usage is TRBJ2-1; D may be TRBD1 (5 bases). Trimming removed 6 bases at V and 1 base at J, with 10 bases between. CDR3 size: 14 residues. Per germline, CDR1 SNHLY and CDR2 FYNNEI.

The gene calls are TRBV7-9 and TRBJ2-2, with TRBD1 as a possible D gene (6 bases). The CDR3 totals 16 residues. Germline V gene sequence: CDR1 SEHNR, CDR2 FQNEAQ (reference sequence). The ends were cut back, 5 bases at V and 0 bases at J, with 13 bases in the middle. The CDR3 DNA sequence: TGTGCCAGCAGCAAAAAAAGGGGGTCGAACACCGGGGAGCTGTTTTTT. Its protein product is CASSKKRGSNTGELFF.

The chain joins TRBV7-9 to TRBJ2-1; TRBD2 agrees at 11 bases. The CDR3 contains 12 residues. V lost 5 bases and J lost 10; bases outside the gene matches: 1. Germline-derived CDR1 and CDR2 are SEHNR and FQNEAQ (reference sequence). CDR3 in amino acids: CASSRTSGEQFF. The DNA for the CDR3 is TGTGCCAGCAGCCGGACTAGCGGGGAGCAGTTCTTC.

The gene calls are TRBV11-2 and TRBJ1-6, with TRBD1 identical over 7 bases. Germline CDR1 and CDR2: SGHAT and FQNNGV. This CDR3 has 13 residues. V was clipped by 5 bases and J by 10 bases; unmatched bases: 5. The CDR3 loop is CASSPLQGSPLHF. DNA of the CDR3: TGTGCCAGCAGCCCCTTACAGGGGTCACCCCTCCACTTT.

The chain recombines TRBV5-6 with TRBJ2-7; 7 nucleotides agree with TRBD2. The CDR3 is made up of 15 amino acids. V lost 3 bases, J lost 1 base, and 7 bases stayed unmatched. Germline V gene data show CDR1 as SGHDT and CDR2 as YYEEEE. The CDR3 protein is CASSSLGGVSYEQYF. CDR3 nucleotides: TGTGCCAGCAGCTCCCTTGGGGGGGTTTCCTACGAGCAGTACTTC.

The chain couples TRBV5-1 to TRBJ2-1, with TRBD2 as a possible D gene (6 bases). The CDR3 is 14 residues long. With 5 bases removed from V and 10 bases from J, the gap between germline ends came to 19 bases. Germline values: CDR1 SGHRS, CDR2 YFSETQ. CDR3 sequence (DNA): TGCGCCAGCAGTTCGGGACTCGGGCGTGGGGAGCAGTTCTTC. The encoded protein is CASSSGLGRGEQFF.

The chain has TRBV7-9 and TRBJ1-5; no reliable D call. In germline, CDR1 is SEHNR, CDR2 FQNEAQ (reference sequence). Trimming removed 5 bases at V and 3 bases at J, with 11 bases between. This CDR3 spans 14 amino acids. The CDR3 bases are TGTGCCAGCAGCCCTAACAGTATCAATCAGCCCCAGCATTTT. Translating it yields CASSPNSINQPQHF.

The CDR3 sequence: CASSIGTETYGYTF. CDR3 sequence (DNA): TGTGCCAGTAGTATAGGGACAGAGACCTATGGCTACACCTTC. The chain recombines TRBV19 with TRBJ1-2; D is possibly TRBD1 (6 bases). Germline V lookup: CDR1 LNHDA, CDR2 SQIVND (reference sequence). V lost 1 base and J lost 4, with 10 bases in between. The CDR3 has 14 residues.

This chain links TRBV19 with TRBJ1-3; 9 nucleotides match TRBD1. This CDR3 is 17 amino acids long. CDR1 and CDR2 from the germline V gene are LNHDA and SQIVND (reference sequence). Losses at the gene ends were 3 bases for V and 1 base for J; bases not matched to a gene: 7. The CDR3 nucleotides are TGTGCCAGTAGTATTACGACCGGGACAGGGTCTGGAAACACCATATATTTT. Its translation is CASSITTGTGSGNTIYF.

The CDR3 DNA sequence: TGTGCCACCAGCAGAAGCAGGGGGCAGAGCACTGAAGCTTTCTTT. It specifies CATSRSRGQSTEAFF. The J gene is TRBJ1-1, the V gene TRBV15; 8 bases line up with TRBD1. Unmatched junction bases numbered 6, after V lost 2 bases and J lost 4 bases. There are 15 residues in the CDR3. The germline V gene encodes CDR1 LNHNV and CDR2 YYDKDF (reference sequence).

CDR3 nucleotides: TGTGCCAGCAGTACAGGGGGCTATGGCTACACCTTC. Amino acid sequence: CASSTGGYGYTF. The rearrangement links TRBV28 to TRBJ1-2, with 8 bases that match TRBD1. The CDR3 has 12 amino acids. The junction had 0 bases not matched to a gene; V was cut back by 5 bases and J by 4 bases. Per germline, CDR1 MDHEN and CDR2 SYDVKM.

The chain has TRBV19 and TRBJ1-1; possibly TRBD1 for D (6 bases). This CDR3 is built from 18 residues. V was trimmed by 0 bases and J by 3 bases, leaving 20 bases between them. Germline V lookup: CDR1 LNHDA, CDR2 SQIVND (reference sequence). The CDR3 protein is CASSIDGTWAGQHTEAFF. CDR3 sequence (DNA): TGTGCCAGTAGTATAGATGGAACGTGGGCAGGACAGCACACTGAAGCTTTCTTT.

This rearrangement joins TRBV7-2 to TRBJ1-1; tentatively, D is TRBD1 (5 bases). V shed 5 bases and J shed 6 bases, with 16 bases lying between them. Germline loops: CDR1 SGHTA, CDR2 FQGNSA. This CDR3 region has 14 residues. The CDR3 region has the DNA TGTGCCAGCAGCCAACTGGGGGGAGCAGCTGAAGCTTTCTTT. This gives the protein CASSQLGGAAEAFF.

The chain is built from TRBV6-1 and TRBJ1-6, with TRBD1 identical over 8 bases. V lost 1 base, J lost 9 bases, and 2 bases stayed unmatched. CDR3 length: 14 residues. CDR1 MNHNS and CDR2 SASEGT come from the germline V gene. The CDR3 coding sequence is TGTGCCAGCAGTGAAGACAGGGGGTTTTCACCCCTCCACTTT. Translation gives CASSEDRGFSPLHF.

The V gene is TRBV2, the J gene TRBJ2-3; tentatively, D is TRBD1 (6 bases). V was pared by 7 bases and J by 0 bases, with 11 bases between. CDR1 is SNHLY and CDR2 is FYNNEI in the germline V gene. The CDR3 contains 14 residues. The CDR3 is CASTRDTSTDTQYF. In nucleotides, the CDR3 is TGTGCCAGCACCCGGGACACCAGCACAGATACGCAGTATTTT.

The chain couples TRBV2 to TRBJ1-6; D may be TRBD1 (5 bases). Deletions cut 8 bases from V and 0 bases from J, with 11 bases between. The CDR3 sequence is 15 residues long. Germline V gene sequence: CDR1 SNHLY, CDR2 FYNNEI. CDR3 DNA sequence: TGTGCCAGCCTAGGACAAAGCTCCTATAATTCACCCCTCCACTTT. Its translation: CASLGQSSYNSPLHF.